This T cell receptor (beta chain) was found in a study of OX40 agonist ivuxolimab in advanced cancers. Whole-study context: Patients received ivuxolimab, an intravenous treatment, every 2 weeks at 0.01 to 10 mg/kg. Hepatocellular carcinoma, melanoma, renal cell or head and neck cancer affected the dose-escalation patients. Overall study findings and caveats: Averaged across samples, CD8+ T cells carried more expanded clones than CD4+ did.

Clones were read by immunoSEQ multiplex PCR, and TCRdb kept only the in-frame ones, dropping some. The sample lists under 70,000 clones; around 86% were seen once. Points on this clone: The antigen is undetermined.

Material: CD4+ or CD8+ T cells sorted from blood, obtained in a trial of the OX40 agonist ivuxolimab. This TCR derives from an adult with an advanced solid tumor such as melanoma, head and neck, liver or kidney cancer.

CDR3 sequence reads: CASSEQGRYGEQFF. CDR3 bases: TGCGCCAGCAGTGAACAGGGACGTTACGGTGAGCAGTTCTTC. This sequence joins TRBV10-1 and TRBJ2-1; D possibly corresponds to TRBD1 (6 bases). This CDR3 is built from 14 residues. Germline V gives CDR1 WNHNN, CDR2 SYGVQD (reference sequence). Trimming took off 3 bases at V and 9 bases at J, with 15 bases between the two ends.